This T cell receptor beta chain was sequenced during a study of T-cell reconstitution after alpha-beta-depleted transplantation in children. Unique molecular identifiers were used to barcode this TCRbeta library. TCRdb redid the calling of the PCR reads with MiXCR, one entry per CDR3 protein. The sample has 500,000 to 650,000 distinct CDR3 sequences; over 9.5% are singletons. In its sample, this clonotype was seen a few times. Its antigen is not known. This CDR3 spans 20 amino acids. Looked up from germline, CDR1 is KGHDR and CDR2 is SFDVKD. J gave up 8 bases and V 0 bases, and 20 bases lay outside the gene matches. Whole-study findings and limits: By about two months after transplant, alpha-beta T cells reportedly arose from several hundred graft clones that had expanded. There were some patients whose high TCRbeta diversity at day 60 came from surviving recipient T cells and thymic progenitors. The authors attributed T-cell counts and diversity one year after transplant mostly to newly produced T cells.

The specimen was PBMCs, mostly from graft donor cells, collected 180 days after TCRalphabeta/CD19-depleted stem cell transplant. The sequence came from a female patient aged 2-9 years who had a stem cell transplant for aplastic anemia, so the T cells may come from the graft donor. The chain employs TRBV24-1 and TRBJ2-1; 8 nucleotides line up with TRBD2. In nucleotides, the CDR3 is TGTGCCACCAGTGATTTGTCCGGACTAGCCGGGGGGCACACAGTGCATGAGCAGTTCTTC. This translates into CATSDLSGLAGGHTVHEQFF.